A single sample is the source of the 24 T cell receptor beta chains below, sequenced in a study of cytomegalovirus exposure and HLA in healthy donors. Primers for the PCR totalled 60 Vbeta and 13 Jbeta. This table comes from immunoSEQ multiplex PCR, and its TCRdb copy is limited to in-frame clones, with some not included. The sample lists 120,000 to 150,000 clones, roughly 76% seen once, with 2.5% to 3.5% in the top ten. The sequenced sample was PBMCs. Receptors were obtained from a woman in her twenties or thirties in good health and CMV-seronegative.

The rearrangement links TRBV7-8 to TRBJ2-5; weak D call: TRBD1 (7 bases). CDR1 is SGHVS and CDR2 is FQNEAQ in the germline V gene. The CDR3 loop spans 16 amino acids. Deletions cut 2 bases from V and 5 bases from J, with 18 bases between. CDR3 amino acids: CASSLYGGSTGETQYF. In DNA, the CDR3 is TGTGCCAGCAGCTTATATGGGGGGTCGACAGGGGAGACCCAGTACTTC. Variable domain in full (rest from reference TRBV7-8 and TRBJ2-5): GAGVSQSPRYKVAKRGQDVALRCDPISGHVSLFWYQQALGQGPEFLTYFQNEAQLDKSGLPSDRFFAERPEGSVSTLKIQRTQQEDSAVYLCASSLYGGSTGETQYFGPGTRLLVL.

V is TRBV5-1 and J is TRBJ1-2, with D possibly matching TRBD1 (6 bases). V was shortened by 0 bases and J by 6 bases, with 18 bases between the two germline ends. Germline CDR1 SGHRS, CDR2 YFSETQ. This CDR3 is built from 16 residues. In DNA, the CDR3 is TGCGCCAGCAGCTTGGTCAGGGGTATTGAACTAGATGGCTACACCTTC. Translating gives CASSLVRGIELDGYTF. The entire variable domain, with the rest obtained from reference TRBV5-1 and TRBJ1-2, is as follows: KAGVTQTPRYLIKTRGQQVTLSCSPISGHRSVSWYQQTPGQGLQFLFEYFSETQRNKGNFPGRFSGRQFSNSRSEMNVSTLELGDSALYLCASSLVRGIELDGYTFGSGTRLTVV.

The V and J genes are TRBV28 and TRBJ2-7; D is ambiguous. The V end lost 7 bases, the J end lost 3 bases, and 7 bases lay between the germline ends. This CDR3 has 11 amino acids. CDR1 is MDHEN and CDR2 is SYDVKM in the germline V gene. The DNA for the CDR3 is TGTGCCAGCACCCAAAACTACGAGCAGTACTTC. Amino acids: CASTQNYEQYF.

The rearrangement links TRBV29-1 to TRBJ2-1; 11 bases align to TRBD2. The V gene's germline CDR1 is SQVTM and CDR2 ANQGSEA. The CDR3 is 17 residues long. V gave up 0 bases and J gave up 0 bases; unmatched junction bases: 4. In nucleotides, the CDR3 is TGCAGCGTTGAAGATTTCACTAGCGGGAGCTCCTACAATGAGCAGTTCTTC. Translation: CSVEDFTSGSSYNEQFF.

On this clone itself: Distinct nucleotide sequences in the sample also encode this CDR3. V gene TRBV5-1 combines with J gene TRBJ1-4; 8 bases fit TRBD1. The CDR3 is made up of 14 amino acids. The V segment lost 3 bases and the J segment 5 bases; nucleotides outside the gene matches: 3. Germline CDR1 and CDR2: SGHRS and YFSETQ. CDR3 sequence (DNA): TGCGCCAGCAGCTCCGGGACAGGCAATGAAAAACTGTTTTTT. Translation: CASSSGTGNEKLFF.

This chain joins TRBV7-9 and TRBJ2-7; D perhaps matches TRBD1 (5 bases). The CDR3 consists of 13 residues. Germline CDR1 SEHNR, CDR2 FQNEAQ (reference sequence). V gave up 3 bases and J gave up 5 bases, with 11 bases separating them. CDR3: CASSLAGYHEQYF. Here the CDR3 DNA reads TGTGCCAGCAGCTTGGCAGGGTACCACGAGCAGTACTTC.

The rearrangement uses TRBV18 and TRBJ2-7; TRBD2 agrees at 7 bases. CDR1 and CDR2 from the germline V gene are KGHSH and LQKENI. With 0 bases clipped from V and 6 bases from J, the junction kept 8 bases outside the gene matches. The CDR3 spans 15 residues. The CDR3 nucleotides read TGTGCCAGCTCACCACCGGGGGGGACTACGCTCGAGCAGTACTTC. It translates to CASSPPGGTTLEQYF.

The chain recombines TRBV19 with TRBJ1-4; TRBD1 is a possible D gene (5 bases). Deletions cut 7 bases from V and 7 bases from J, with 16 bases between. Germline assignment: CDR1 LNHDA and CDR2 SQIVND (reference sequence). The CDR3 length is 14 residues. CDR3 nucleotide sequence: TGTGCCAGTATGGGGGGGGAAGAGAGTGAAAAACTGTTTTTT. This codes for CASMGGEESEKLFF.

The chain joins TRBV30 to TRBJ1-2, with 12 positions matching TRBD1. Germline CDR1 reads GTSNPN; CDR2 reads SVGIG (reference sequence). This CDR3 is 16 amino acids long. The V segment lost 2 bases and the J segment 5 bases; nucleotides outside the gene matches: 9. As DNA, the CDR3 is TGTGCCTGGAGTCCGGGACAGGGGGCGAAAAAATATGGCTACACCTTC. This codes for CAWSPGQGAKKYGYTF.

The V gene is TRBV23-1, the J gene TRBJ2-6, with 9 bases that match TRBD1. TRBV23-1 is known as an ORF, though its function is uncertain. Losses at the gene ends were 0 bases for V and 4 bases for J; bases not matched to a gene: 10. This CDR3 comprises 19 residues. CDR3: CASSQSYWDRAGGANVLTF. The CDR3, as DNA: TGCGCCAGCAGTCAATCTTATTGGGACAGGGCGGGGGGGGCCAACGTCCTGACTTTC.

This chain connects TRBV4-1 to TRBJ1-2, with 8 bases that match TRBD1. This CDR3 comprises 14 residues. J gave up 7 bases and V 3 bases, and 7 bases lay outside the gene matches. Germline CDR1 reads MGHRA; CDR2 reads YSYEKL. The CDR3 is CASSQGQGAGGYTF. CDR3 DNA: TGCGCCAGCAGCCAGGGGCAGGGGGCGGGTGGCTACACCTTC.

This rearrangement joins TRBV7-8 to TRBJ2-5; the match to TRBD2 covers 7 bases. CDR3 length: 17 amino acids. The germline gives CDR1 SGHVS, CDR2 FQNEAQ. Germline trimming cut 1 base from V and 0 bases from J; bases unmatched to any gene: 8. The CDR3 nucleotides are TGTGCCAGCAGCTTAGTCTATACGGGACTAAACCAAGAGACCCAGTACTTC. Translating gives CASSLVYTGLNQETQYF.

The rearrangement uses TRBV5-4 and TRBJ2-7; 8 nucleotides align to TRBD1. There are 14 residues in the CDR3. Germline loops: CDR1 SGHNT, CDR2 YYREEE (reference sequence). V gave up 2 bases and J gave up 4 bases; unmatched junction bases: 5. This chain's CDR3 is CASSFGQGGYEQYF. The CDR3 DNA sequence: TGTGCCAGCAGCTTTGGACAGGGTGGGTACGAGCAGTACTTC.

The rearrangement joins TRBV30 to TRBJ1-2, with 8 bases that match TRBD1. In germline, CDR1 is GTSNPN, CDR2 SVGIG (reference sequence). The ends lost 1 base at V and 5 bases at J; junction bases unmatched: 9. The CDR3 has 15 residues. CDR3 sequence (DNA): TGTGCCTGGAGTGAAGGACAGGGTAGCTATTATGGCTACACCTTC. Translation: CAWSEGQGSYYGYTF.

The chain combines TRBV6-5 with TRBJ1-1; possibly TRBD1 for D (5 bases). This CDR3 contains 12 residues. Germline V gene data show CDR1 as MNHEY and CDR2 as SVGAGI. V was shortened by 5 bases and J by 6 bases, with 10 bases between the two germline ends. CDR3 protein: CASSIWGAEAFF. CDR3 bases: TGTGCCAGCAGTATTTGGGGCGCTGAAGCTTTCTTT.

V and J are TRBV6-1 and TRBJ1-5; no clear D. Germline V gives CDR1 MNHNS, CDR2 SASEGT. Deletions cut 1 base from V and 3 bases from J, with 10 bases between. The CDR3 is made up of 15 amino acids. Written as DNA, the CDR3 is TGTGCCAGCAGTGAAGAAGGAGGAAACAATCAGCCCCAGCATTTT. This codes for CASSEEGGNNQPQHF.

This sequence joins TRBV4-3 and TRBJ1-1; no firm D call. The V end lost 3 bases, the J end lost 7 bases, and 12 bases lay between the germline ends. The V gene's germline CDR1 is LGHNA and CDR2 YSLEER. The CDR3 runs to 13 residues. The CDR3: CASSQVRRGEAFF. DNA of the CDR3: TGCGCCAGCAGCCAGGTGAGGCGGGGTGAAGCTTTCTTT.

V and J are TRBV30 and TRBJ1-1; no firm D call. Per germline, CDR1 GTSNPN and CDR2 SVGIG (reference sequence). This CDR3 spans 13 amino acids. V was cut by 0 bases and J by 7 bases, with 12 bases left in between. In nucleotides, the CDR3 is TGTGCCTGGAGTGTACGGGGAGTCGGTGAAGCTTTCTTT. Translated: CAWSVRGVGEAFF.

V usage is TRBV7-9 and J usage is TRBJ2-3, with TRBD2 identical over 7 bases. This CDR3 contains 14 residues. Germline assignment: CDR1 SEHNR and CDR2 FQNEAQ (reference sequence). V lost 1 base and J lost 4; bases outside the gene matches: 2. CDR3 nucleotides: TGTGCCAGCAGCTTAGGGGGGGGAGCAGATACGCAGTATTTT. Translating gives CASSLGGGADTQYF.

This rearrangement joins TRBV5-4 to TRBJ2-1; TRBD2 matches 7 bases. Germline V lookup: CDR1 SGHNT, CDR2 YYREEE (reference sequence). With V trimmed by 3 bases and J by 0 bases, 6 bases remained unmatched. This CDR3 has 16 residues. Here the CDR3 reads CASSSSGHSSYNEQFF. The CDR3 DNA follows: TGTGCCAGCAGCTCTAGCGGCCATAGCTCCTACAATGAGCAGTTCTTC.

On this clone: At one end the junction does not follow the germline gene, possibly because of a read error. For the CDR3, the DNA is TGTGCCAGCAGAGAAGCGGGAGCTGGGGAGCAGTACTTC. It specifies CASREAGAGEQYF. This chain joins TRBV6-1 and TRBJ2-7, with 8 bases matching TRBD2. This CDR3 spans 13 amino acids. In germline, CDR1 is MNHNS, CDR2 SASEGT.

The chain has TRBV27 and TRBJ2-1, with D possibly TRBD2 on 6 matching bases. Trimming took 4 bases from V and 8 from J, leaving 12 bases between them. Germline CDR1 reads MNHEY; CDR2 reads SMNVEV (reference sequence). The CDR3 has 13 amino acids. In nucleotides, the CDR3 is TGTGCCAGCAGTTCCATTCCGGGAGATGAGCAGTTCTTC. Its protein is CASSSIPGDEQFF.

The chain uses TRBV10-3 and TRBJ2-5; possibly TRBD2 for D (6 bases). CDR1 and CDR2 from the germline V gene are ENHRY and SYGVKD. V was cut by 2 bases and J by 3 bases, with 10 bases left in between. The CDR3 covers 14 residues. For the CDR3, the DNA is TGTGCCATCAGTGAGCGGGGACTGGAAGAGACCCAGTACTTC. Its translation is CAISERGLEETQYF.

This chain links TRBV25-1 with TRBJ2-3; perhaps TRBD1 as D (6 bases). There are 15 residues in the CDR3. V was trimmed by 3 bases and J by 2 bases, leaving 12 bases between them. Germline V CDR1 and CDR2: MGHDK, SYGVNS. The CDR3 region is CASSDVRDITDTQYF. CDR3 coding DNA: TGTGCCAGCAGTGACGTACGGGACATCACAGATACGCAGTATTTT.